The clone carrying this T cell receptor beta chain was observed a few times. What it binds is not known. This sample was taken from a study of T cells in tumors after PD-1 blockade. The study, taken as a whole, reports: Peripheral recruitment is suggested, as some novel exhausted tumor clones were in pre-treatment blood.

Germline V gives CDR1 SEHNR, CDR2 FQNEAQ (reference sequence). Trimming shortened V by 5 bases and J by 5 bases, and 7 bases separated the two germline ends. This CDR3 is built from 11 residues. Libraries were prepared by immunoSEQ multiplex PCR; TCRdb keeps only in-frame clonotypes and omits some of them. Of 45,000 to 50,000 clones in the sample, 65% to 80% were seen once. The TCR comes from a human donor with advanced basal cell or squamous cell carcinoma (not recorded which). The chain joins TRBV7-9 to TRBJ2-7; weak D call: TRBD1 (5 bases). Sequencing used PBMCs, obtained before anti-PD-1 therapy. CDR3 in DNA: TGTGCCAGCAGCGCAGGGAACGAGCAGTACTTC. It specifies CASSAGNEQYF.